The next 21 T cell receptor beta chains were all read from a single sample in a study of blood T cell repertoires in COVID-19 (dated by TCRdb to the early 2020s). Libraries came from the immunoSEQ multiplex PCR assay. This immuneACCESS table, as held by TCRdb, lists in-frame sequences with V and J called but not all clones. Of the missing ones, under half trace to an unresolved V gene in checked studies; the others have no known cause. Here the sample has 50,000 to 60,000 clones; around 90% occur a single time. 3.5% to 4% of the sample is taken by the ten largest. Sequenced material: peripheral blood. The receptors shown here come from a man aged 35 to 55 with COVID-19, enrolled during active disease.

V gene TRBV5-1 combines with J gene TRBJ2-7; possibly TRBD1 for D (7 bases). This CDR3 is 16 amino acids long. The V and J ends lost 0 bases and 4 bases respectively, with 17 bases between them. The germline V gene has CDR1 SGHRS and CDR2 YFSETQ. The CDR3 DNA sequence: TGCGCCAGCAGCTTGGGCGGGACAGCGCTGGGGTACGAGCAGTACTTC. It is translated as CASSLGGTALGYEQYF.

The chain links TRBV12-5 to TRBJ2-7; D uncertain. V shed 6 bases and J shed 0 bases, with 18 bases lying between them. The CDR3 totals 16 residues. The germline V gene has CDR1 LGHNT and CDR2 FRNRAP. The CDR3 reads CASGPPRISGSYEQYF. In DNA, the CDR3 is TGTGCTAGTGGGCCCCCTCGGATATCGGGCTCCTACGAGCAGTACTTC.

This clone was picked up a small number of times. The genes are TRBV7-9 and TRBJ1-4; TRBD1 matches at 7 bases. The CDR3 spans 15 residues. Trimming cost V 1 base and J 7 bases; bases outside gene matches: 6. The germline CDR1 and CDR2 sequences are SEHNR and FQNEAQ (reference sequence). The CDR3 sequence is CASSLVRQGVEKLFF. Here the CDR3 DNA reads TGTGCCAGCAGCTTAGTCAGACAGGGAGTTGAAAAACTGTTTTTT.

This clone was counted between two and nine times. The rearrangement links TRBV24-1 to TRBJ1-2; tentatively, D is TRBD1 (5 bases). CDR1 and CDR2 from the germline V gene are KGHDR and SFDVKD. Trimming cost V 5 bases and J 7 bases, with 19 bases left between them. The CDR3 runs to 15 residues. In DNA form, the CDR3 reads TGTGCCACCAGTGCCTCCGGGACTGAGTATGGTGGCTACACCTTC. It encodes CATSASGTEYGGYTF.

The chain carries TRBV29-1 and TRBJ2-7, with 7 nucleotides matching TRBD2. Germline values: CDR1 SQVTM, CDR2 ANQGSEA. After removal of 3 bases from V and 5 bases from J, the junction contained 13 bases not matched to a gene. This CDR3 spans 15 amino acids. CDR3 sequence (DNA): TGCAGCGTTGATGGGACGGGAGGAGTTCGGAACGAGCAGTACTTC. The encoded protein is CSVDGTGGVRNEQYF.

CDR3 DNA: TGTGCCAGCAGCCTTCGGGTTGACACTGAAGCTTTCTTT. Translated: CASSLRVDTEAFF. This chain uses TRBV12-3 or TRBV12-4 with TRBJ1-1; D remains ambiguous. CDR3 length: 13 amino acids. V lost 6 bases, J lost 3 bases, and 11 bases lay in between.

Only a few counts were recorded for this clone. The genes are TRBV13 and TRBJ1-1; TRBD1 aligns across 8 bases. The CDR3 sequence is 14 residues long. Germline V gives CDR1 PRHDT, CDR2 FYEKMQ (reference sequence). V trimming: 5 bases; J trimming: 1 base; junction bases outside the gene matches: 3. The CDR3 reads CASSTGGANTEAFF. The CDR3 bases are TGTGCCAGCAGCACAGGGGGGGCGAACACTGAAGCTTTCTTT.

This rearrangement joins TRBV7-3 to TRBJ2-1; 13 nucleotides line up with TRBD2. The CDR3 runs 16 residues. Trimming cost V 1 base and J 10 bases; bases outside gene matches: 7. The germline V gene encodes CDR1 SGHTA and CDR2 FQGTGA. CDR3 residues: CASSLKAGTSGTEQFF. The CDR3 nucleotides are TGTGCCAGCAGCTTAAAGGCCGGGACTAGCGGGACGGAGCAGTTCTTC. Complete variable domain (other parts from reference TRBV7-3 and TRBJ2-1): GAGVSQTPSNKVTEKGKYVELRCDPISGHTALYWYRQSLGQGPEFLIYFQGTGAADDSGLPNDRFFAVRPEGSVSTLKIQRTERGDSAVYLCASSLKAGTSGTEQFFGPGTRLTVL.

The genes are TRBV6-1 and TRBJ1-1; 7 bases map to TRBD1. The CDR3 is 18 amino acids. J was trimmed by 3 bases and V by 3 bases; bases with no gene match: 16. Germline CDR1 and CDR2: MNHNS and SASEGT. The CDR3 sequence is CASSETGLAAAADTEAFF. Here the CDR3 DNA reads TGTGCCAGCAGTGAGACAGGGTTGGCCGCTGCGGCGGACACTGAAGCTTTCTTT.

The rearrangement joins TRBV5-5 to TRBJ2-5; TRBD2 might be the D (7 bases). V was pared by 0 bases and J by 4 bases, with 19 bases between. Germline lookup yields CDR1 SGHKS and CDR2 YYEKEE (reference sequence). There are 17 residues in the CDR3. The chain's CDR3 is CASSLAGGGGLGETQYF. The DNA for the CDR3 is TGTGCCAGCAGCTTGGCCGGGGGCGGGGGTCTGGGAGAGACCCAGTACTTC.

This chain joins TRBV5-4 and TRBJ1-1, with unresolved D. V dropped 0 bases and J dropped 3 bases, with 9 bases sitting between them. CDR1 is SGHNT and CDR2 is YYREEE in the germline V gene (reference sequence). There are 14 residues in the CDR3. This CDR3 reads CASSLGGRDTEAFF. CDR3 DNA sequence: TGTGCCAGCAGCTTGGGCGGGAGGGACACTGAAGCTTTCTTT.

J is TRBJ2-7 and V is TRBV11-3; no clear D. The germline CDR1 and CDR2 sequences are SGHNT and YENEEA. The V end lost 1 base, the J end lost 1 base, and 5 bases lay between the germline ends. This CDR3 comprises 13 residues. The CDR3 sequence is CASSLAQSYEQYF. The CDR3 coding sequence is TGTGCCAGCAGCTTAGCACAGTCCTACGAGCAGTACTTC.

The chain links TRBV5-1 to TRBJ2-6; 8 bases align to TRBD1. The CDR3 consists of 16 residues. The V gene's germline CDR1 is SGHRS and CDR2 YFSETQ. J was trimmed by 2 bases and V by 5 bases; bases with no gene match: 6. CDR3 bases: TGCGCCAGCAGTACCACAGGGGGTACTGGGGCCAACGTCCTGACTTTC. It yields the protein CASSTTGGTGANVLTF.

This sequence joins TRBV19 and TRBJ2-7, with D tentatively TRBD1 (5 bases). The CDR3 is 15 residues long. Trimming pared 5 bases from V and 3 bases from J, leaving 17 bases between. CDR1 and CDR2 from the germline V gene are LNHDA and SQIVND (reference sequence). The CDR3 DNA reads TGTGCCAGTAGTGACGGGCCAGGGCCCCGCTACGAGCAGTACTTC. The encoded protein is CASSDGPGPRYEQYF.

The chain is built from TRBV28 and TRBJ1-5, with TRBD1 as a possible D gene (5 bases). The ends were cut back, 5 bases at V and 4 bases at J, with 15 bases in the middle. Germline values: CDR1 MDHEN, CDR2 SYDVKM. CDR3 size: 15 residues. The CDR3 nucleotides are TGTGCCAGCAGTGGCTCGGGGGGACCTAATCAGCCCCAGCATTTT. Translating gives CASSGSGGPNQPQHF.

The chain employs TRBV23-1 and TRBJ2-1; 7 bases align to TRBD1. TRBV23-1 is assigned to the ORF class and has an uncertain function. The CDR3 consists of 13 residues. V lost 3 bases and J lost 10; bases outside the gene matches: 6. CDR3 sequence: CASSHPPGQEQFF. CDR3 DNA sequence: TGCGCCAGCAGTCATCCTCCGGGACAGGAGCAGTTCTTC.

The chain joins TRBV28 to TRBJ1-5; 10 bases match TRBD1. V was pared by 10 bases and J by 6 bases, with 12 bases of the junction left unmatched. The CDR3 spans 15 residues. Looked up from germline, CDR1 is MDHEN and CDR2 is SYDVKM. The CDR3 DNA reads TGTGCCACCATGCTGGGACAGGGGAATAGTCAGCCCCAGCATTTT. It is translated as CATMLGQGNSQPQHF.

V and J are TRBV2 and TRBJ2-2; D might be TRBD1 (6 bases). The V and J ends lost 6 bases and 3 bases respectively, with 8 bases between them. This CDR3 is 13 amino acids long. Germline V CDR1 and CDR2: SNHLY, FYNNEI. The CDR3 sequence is CASSGQYTGELFF. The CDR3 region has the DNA TGTGCCAGCAGCGGACAGTACACCGGGGAGCTGTTTTTT.

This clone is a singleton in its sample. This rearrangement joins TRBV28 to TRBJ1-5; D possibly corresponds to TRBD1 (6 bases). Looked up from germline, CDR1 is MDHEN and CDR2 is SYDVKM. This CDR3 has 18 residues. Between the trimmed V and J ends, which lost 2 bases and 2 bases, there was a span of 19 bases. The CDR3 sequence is CASSLPQGTAAGNQPQHF. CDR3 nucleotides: TGTGCCAGCAGTTTACCCCAGGGGACGGCAGCAGGCAATCAGCCCCAGCATTTT. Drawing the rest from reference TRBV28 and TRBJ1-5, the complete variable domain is DVKVTQSSRYLVKRTGEKVFLECVQDMDHENMFWYRQDPGLGLRLIYFSYDVKMKEKGDIPEGYSVSREKKERFSLILESASTNQTSMYLCASSLPQGTAAGNQPQHFGDGTRLSIL.

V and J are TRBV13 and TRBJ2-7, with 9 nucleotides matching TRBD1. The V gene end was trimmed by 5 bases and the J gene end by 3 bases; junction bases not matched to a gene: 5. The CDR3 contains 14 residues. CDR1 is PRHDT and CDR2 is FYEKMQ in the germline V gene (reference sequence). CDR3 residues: CASSPRDRVYEQYF. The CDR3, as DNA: TGTGCCAGCAGCCCCCGGGACAGGGTCTACGAGCAGTACTTC.

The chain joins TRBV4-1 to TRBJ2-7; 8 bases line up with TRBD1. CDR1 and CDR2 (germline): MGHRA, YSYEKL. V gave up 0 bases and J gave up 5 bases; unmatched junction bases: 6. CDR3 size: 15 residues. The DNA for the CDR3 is TGCGCCAGCAGCCAAGACGGGACAGGTCTCAACGAGCAGTACTTC. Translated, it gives CASSQDGTGLNEQYF.